This T cell receptor beta chain was sequenced for a study of CD8 T cells in Susac syndrome. The CDR3 consists of 14 residues. V lost 5 bases, J lost 1 base, and 3 bases stayed unmatched. The T cells that were sequenced for TCR beta were CD8+ and CD4+ cells from blood. RNA amounts of about 0.5 to 1 ug underwent reverse transcription with random hexamers. Multiplex immunoSEQ PCR targeted 54 Vbeta and 13 Jbeta TCR beta segments. In TCRdb, the immunoSEQ multiplex PCR reads were re-called with MiXCR into one record per CDR3 protein. The sample contains around 140,000 distinct CDR3 sequences, approximately 79% of which appear only once.

The clonotype comes from a human donor with multiple sclerosis. Sequenced sample: CD8+ T cells from PBMCs. The chain employs TRBV12-3 or TRBV12-4 and TRBJ1-1; TRBD1 aligns across 8 bases. CDR3 loop: CASSRTGGNTEAFF. As DNA, the CDR3 is TGTGCCAGCAGTCGCACAGGGGGGAACACTGAAGCTTTCTTT.